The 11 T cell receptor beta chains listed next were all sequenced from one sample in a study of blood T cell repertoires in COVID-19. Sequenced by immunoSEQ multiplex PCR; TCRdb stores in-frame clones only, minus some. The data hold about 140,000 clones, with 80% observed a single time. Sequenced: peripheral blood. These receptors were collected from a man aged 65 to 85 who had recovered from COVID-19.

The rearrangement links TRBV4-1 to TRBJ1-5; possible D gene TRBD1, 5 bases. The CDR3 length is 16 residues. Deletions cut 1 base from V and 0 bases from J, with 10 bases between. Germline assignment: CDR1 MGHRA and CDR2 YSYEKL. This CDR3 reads CASSQVGELSNQPQHF. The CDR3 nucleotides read TGCGCCAGCAGCCAAGTAGGGGAACTTAGCAATCAGCCCCAGCATTTT.

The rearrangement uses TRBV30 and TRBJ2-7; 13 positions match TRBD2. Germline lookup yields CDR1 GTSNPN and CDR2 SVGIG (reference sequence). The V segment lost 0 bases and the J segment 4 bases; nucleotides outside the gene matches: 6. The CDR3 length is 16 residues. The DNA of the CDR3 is TGTGCCTGGAGTGTACGGGGGACTAGCGGGACTTACGAGCAGTACTTC. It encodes CAWSVRGTSGTYEQYF.

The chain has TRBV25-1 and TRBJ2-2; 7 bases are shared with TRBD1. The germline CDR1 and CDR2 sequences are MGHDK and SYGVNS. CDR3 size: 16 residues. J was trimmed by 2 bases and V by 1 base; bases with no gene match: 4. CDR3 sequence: CASSESGTVNTGELFF. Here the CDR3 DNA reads TGTGCCAGCAGTGAATCGGGGACAGTTAACACCGGGGAGCTGTTTTTT.

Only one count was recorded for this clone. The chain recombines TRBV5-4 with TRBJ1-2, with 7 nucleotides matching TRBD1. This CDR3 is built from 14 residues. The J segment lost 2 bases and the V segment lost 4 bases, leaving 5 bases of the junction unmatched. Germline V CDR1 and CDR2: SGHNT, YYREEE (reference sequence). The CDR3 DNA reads TGTGCCAGCAGCGCAGGGGGTCTAAACTATGGCTACACCTTC. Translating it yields CASSAGGLNYGYTF.

CDR3 loop: CASSLTEWSSGIKNEQFF. The CDR3 coding sequence is TGCGCCAGCAGCCTAACCGAGTGGAGTAGCGGGATCAAGAATGAGCAGTTCTTC. The genes are TRBV4-1 and TRBJ2-1; 8 bases match TRBD2. CDR1 MGHRA and CDR2 YSYEKL come from the germline V gene. The CDR3 extends over 18 amino acids. V shed 4 bases and J 7 bases; nucleotides not matched to a gene: 18.

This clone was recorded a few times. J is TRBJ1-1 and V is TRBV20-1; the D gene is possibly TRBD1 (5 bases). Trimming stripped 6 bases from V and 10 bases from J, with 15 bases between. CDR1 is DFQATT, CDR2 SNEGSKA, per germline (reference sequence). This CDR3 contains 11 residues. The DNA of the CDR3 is TGCAGTGCGAACCGGCCCCAGGGAGCTTTCTTT. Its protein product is CSANRPQGAFF.

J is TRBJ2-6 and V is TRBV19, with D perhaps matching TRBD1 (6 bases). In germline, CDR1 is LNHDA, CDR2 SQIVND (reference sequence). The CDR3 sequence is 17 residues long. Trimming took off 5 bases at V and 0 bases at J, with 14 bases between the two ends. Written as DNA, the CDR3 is TGTGCCAGTAGTCTTCTCACAGGGCTCTCTGGGGCCAACGTCCTGACTTTC. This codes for CASSLLTGLSGANVLTF. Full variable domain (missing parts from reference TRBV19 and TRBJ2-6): DGGITQSPKYLFRKEGQNVTLSCEQNLNHDAMYWYRQDPGQGLRLIYYSQIVNDFQKGDIAEGYSVSREKKESFPLTVTSAQKNPTAFYLCASSLLTGLSGANVLTFGAGSRLTVL.

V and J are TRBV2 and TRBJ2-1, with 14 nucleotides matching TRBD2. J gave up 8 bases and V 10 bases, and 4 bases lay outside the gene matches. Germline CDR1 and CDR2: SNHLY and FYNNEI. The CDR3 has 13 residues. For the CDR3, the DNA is TGTGCCACCAGGGGACTAGCGGGAGATGAGCAGTTCTTC. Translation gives CATRGLAGDEQFF.

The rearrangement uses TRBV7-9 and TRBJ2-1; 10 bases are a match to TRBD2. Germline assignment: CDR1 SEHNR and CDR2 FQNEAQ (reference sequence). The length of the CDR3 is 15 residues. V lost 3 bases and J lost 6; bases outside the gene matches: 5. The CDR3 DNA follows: TGTGCCAGCAGCTTCGCTAGCGGGAGCGTCAATGAGCAGTTCTTC. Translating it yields CASSFASGSVNEQFF.

The CDR3 DNA reads TGTGCCAGCAGTCCCCTTTGGGGTAGCGGGCGAGACAATGAGCAGTTCTTC. Residues: CASSPLWGSGRDNEQFF. The chain joins TRBV6-6 to TRBJ2-1, with TRBD2 matching 7 bases. The germline V gene encodes CDR1 MNHNY and CDR2 SVGAGI (reference sequence). The V gene end was trimmed by 5 bases and the J gene end by 5 bases; junction bases not matched to a gene: 15. The CDR3 runs 17 residues.

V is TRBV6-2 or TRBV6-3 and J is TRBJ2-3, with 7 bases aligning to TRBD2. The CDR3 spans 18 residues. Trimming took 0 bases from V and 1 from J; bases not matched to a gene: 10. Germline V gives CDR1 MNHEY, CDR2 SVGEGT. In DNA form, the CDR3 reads TGTGCCAGCAGTTACTCGATATCTAGCGGAGGGGGCACAGATACGCAGTATTTT. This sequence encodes CASSYSISSGGGTDTQYF.